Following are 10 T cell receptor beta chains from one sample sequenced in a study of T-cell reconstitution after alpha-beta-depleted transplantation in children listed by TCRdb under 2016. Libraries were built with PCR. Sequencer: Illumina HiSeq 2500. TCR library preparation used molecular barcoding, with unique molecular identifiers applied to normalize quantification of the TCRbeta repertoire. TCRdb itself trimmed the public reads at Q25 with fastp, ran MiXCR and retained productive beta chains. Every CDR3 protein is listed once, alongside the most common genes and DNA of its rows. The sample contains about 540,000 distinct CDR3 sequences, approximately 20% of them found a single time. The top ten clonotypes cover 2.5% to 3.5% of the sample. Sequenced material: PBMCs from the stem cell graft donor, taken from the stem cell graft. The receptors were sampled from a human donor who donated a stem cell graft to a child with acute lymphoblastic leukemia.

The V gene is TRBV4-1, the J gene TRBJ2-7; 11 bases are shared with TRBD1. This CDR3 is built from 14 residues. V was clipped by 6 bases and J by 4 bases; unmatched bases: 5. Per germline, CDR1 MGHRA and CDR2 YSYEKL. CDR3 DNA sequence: TGCGCCAGCAGGCTGGGACAGGGGGTTTACGAGCAGTACTTC. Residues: CASRLGQGVYEQYF.

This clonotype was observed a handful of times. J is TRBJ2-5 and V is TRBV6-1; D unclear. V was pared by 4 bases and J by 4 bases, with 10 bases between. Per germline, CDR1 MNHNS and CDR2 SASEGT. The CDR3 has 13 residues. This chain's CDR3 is CASSVVKRETQYF. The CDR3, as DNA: TGTGCCAGCAGTGTGGTCAAAAGAGAGACCCAGTACTTC.

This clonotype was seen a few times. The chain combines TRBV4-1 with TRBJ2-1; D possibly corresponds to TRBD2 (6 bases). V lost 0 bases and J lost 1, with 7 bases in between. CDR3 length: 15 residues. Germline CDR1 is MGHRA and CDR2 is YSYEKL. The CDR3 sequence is CASSQDGTSYNEQFF. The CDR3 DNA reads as TGCGCCAGCAGCCAAGATGGGACTTCCTACAATGAGCAGTTCTTC.

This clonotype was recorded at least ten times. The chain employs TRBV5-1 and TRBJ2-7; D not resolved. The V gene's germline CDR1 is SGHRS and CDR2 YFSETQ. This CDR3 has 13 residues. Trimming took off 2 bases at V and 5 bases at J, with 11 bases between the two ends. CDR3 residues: CASSFEGSHEQYF. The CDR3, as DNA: TGCGCCAGCAGCTTCGAAGGGTCCCACGAGCAGTACTTC.

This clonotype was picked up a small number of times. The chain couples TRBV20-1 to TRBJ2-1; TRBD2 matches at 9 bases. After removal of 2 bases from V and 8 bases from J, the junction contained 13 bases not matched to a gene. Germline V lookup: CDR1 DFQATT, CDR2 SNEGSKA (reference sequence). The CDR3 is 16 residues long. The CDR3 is CSARNPPSGIIDEQFF. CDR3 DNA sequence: TGCAGTGCTAGAAACCCTCCTAGCGGGATAATCGATGAGCAGTTCTTC.

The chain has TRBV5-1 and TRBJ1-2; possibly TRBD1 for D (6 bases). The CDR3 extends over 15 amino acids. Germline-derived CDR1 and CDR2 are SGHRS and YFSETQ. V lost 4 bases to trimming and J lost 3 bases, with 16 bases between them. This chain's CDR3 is CASSPRDTGHYGYTF. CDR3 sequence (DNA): TGCGCCAGCAGCCCCCGGGACACGGGGCACTATGGCTACACCTTC.

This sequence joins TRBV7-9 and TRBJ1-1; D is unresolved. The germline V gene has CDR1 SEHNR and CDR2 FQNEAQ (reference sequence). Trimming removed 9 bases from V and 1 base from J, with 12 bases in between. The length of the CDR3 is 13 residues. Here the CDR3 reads CARFPTPNTEAFF. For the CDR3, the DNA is TGTGCCAGATTCCCGACCCCGAACACTGAAGCTTTCTTT.

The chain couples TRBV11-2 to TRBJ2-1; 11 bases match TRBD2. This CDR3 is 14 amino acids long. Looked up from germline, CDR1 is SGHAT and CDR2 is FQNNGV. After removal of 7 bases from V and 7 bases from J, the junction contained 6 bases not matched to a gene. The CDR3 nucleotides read TGTGCCAGCACCACACTAGCGGGAGAAAATGAGCAGTTCTTC. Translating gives CASTTLAGENEQFF.

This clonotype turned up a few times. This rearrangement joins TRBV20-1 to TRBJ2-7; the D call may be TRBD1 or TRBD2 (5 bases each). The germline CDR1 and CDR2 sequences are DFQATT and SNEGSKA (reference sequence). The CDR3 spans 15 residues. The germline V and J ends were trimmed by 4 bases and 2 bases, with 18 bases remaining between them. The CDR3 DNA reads TGCAGTGCTACATTCCGGGACCAAGTTACCTACGAGCAGTACTTC. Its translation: CSATFRDQVTYEQYF.

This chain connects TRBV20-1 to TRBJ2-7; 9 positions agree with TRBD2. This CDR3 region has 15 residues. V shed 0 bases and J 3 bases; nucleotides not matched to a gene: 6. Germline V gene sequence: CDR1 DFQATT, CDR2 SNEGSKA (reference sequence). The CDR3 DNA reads TGCAGTGCTAGAGAGAAGACTAGCGGAATCTACGAGCAGTACTTC. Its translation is CSAREKTSGIYEQYF.